A selection of T cell receptor beta chains follows, all from one sample in a study of T-cell memory formation after mild COVID-19. TCRdb re-derived calls from the 5' RACE reads in MiXCR, one entry per CDR3 protein. The sample shows fewer than 500,000 distinct CDR3 sequences, 20% to 30% of them seen only once. The sequencing input was PBMCs or a T cell subset sorted from them (not recorded which). These receptors were obtained from an adult woman who had mild COVID-19 (a few samples of this study predate the infection). Cell type and time point are not known. Both conserved end residues are part of each CDR3. A D gene is named only where the DNA matches it firmly. Expanded clones are given a class, and other clones once, few, many or no size at all.

>TRBJ2-7|-|-|TRBV3-1
TGTGCCAGCAGCCAAGAAGACAAGTCCTACGAGCAGTACTTC
CASSQEDKSYEQYF
>TRBJ2-1|-|-|TRBV15
TGTGCCACCAGCAGTGTCGGGGGACCTTACAATGAGCAGTTCTTC
CATSSVGGPYNEQFF
>TRBJ2-1|-|-|TRBV11-2
TGTGCCAGCAGTTCAAGAGGCAGTTCTAATGAGCAGTTCTTC
CASSSRGSSNEQFF
>TRBJ2-7|-|-|TRBV30
TGTGCCTGGGGACCCAAAGGCGCGTTCTCCTACGAGCAGTACTTC
CAWGPKGAFSYEQYF
>TRBJ2-7|TRBD1|-|TRBV11-2
TGTGCCAGCAGCGCCCCGGGACAGGTCTACGAGCAGTACTTC
CASSAPGQVYEQYF
>TRBJ2-1|-|once|TRBV6-2/TRBV6-3
TGTGCCAGCAGCTCTGTCTCCTTGGATGAGTTCTTC
CASSSVSLDEFF
>TRBJ1-5|-|-|TRBV7-2
TGTGCCAGCAGCTTAATCGCAGGGAGCAATCAGCCCCAGCATTTT
CASSLIAGSNQPQHF
>TRBJ2-7|-|-|TRBV12-3/TRBV12-4
TGTGCCAGCAGTTCCCCCGGTAGAGGGGCATTCGAGCAGTACTTC
CASSSPGRGAFEQYF
>TRBJ2-6|-|few|TRBV6-2/TRBV6-3
TGTGCCAGCAGTTATATCGGGACTGGGGCCAACGTCCTGACTTTC
CASSYIGTGANVLTF
>TRBJ2-7|TRBD1|-|TRBV10-3
TGTGCCACCGCTTTGGGGACAGGGGGCCCCAGCTCCTACGAGCAGTACTTC
CATALGTGGPSSYEQYF